The 6 T cell receptor beta chains below were found in one sample sequenced in a study of CD8 T cells in Susac syndrome. A quantity of roughly 0.5 to 1 ug RNA underwent reverse transcription using random hexamers. One entry per CDR3 protein, called by TCRdb with MiXCR from the immunoSEQ multiplex PCR reads. The sample has about 180,000 distinct CDR3 sequences, around 96% seen once. Input material: CD8+ T cells from PBMCs. Source of these receptors: a human donor with multiple sclerosis.

The chain combines TRBV3-1 with TRBJ2-7, with a possible D match to TRBD1 (5 bases). Germline V gene lookup returns CDR1 LGHDT and CDR2 YNNKEL (reference sequence). V dropped 4 bases and J dropped 0 bases, with 10 bases sitting between them. This CDR3 comprises 14 residues. This CDR3 reads CASSRRRGSYEQYF. In DNA, the CDR3 is TGTGCCAGCAGCCGACGAAGGGGCTCCTACGAGCAGTACTTC.

This sequence joins TRBV2 and TRBJ2-3; D remains ambiguous. The length of the CDR3 is 14 residues. CDR1 and CDR2 from the germline V gene are SNHLY and FYNNEI. V was pared by 8 bases and J by 1 base, with 13 bases between. In DNA form, the CDR3 reads TGTGCCAGCTGCGATAGGATGGGCACAGATACGCAGTATTTT. It translates to CASCDRMGTDTQYF.

The chain links TRBV27 to TRBJ1-1; the D is unclear. Per germline, CDR1 MNHEY and CDR2 SMNVEV (reference sequence). The V and J ends lost 7 bases and 2 bases respectively, with 17 bases between them. CDR3 length: 15 amino acids. The CDR3 DNA follows: TGTGCCAGCAAGGACTTAGACGCCCTCAACACTGAAGCTTTCTTT. It is translated as CASKDLDALNTEAFF.

The genes are TRBV18 and TRBJ1-2; D remains unclear. The CDR3 is 15 amino acids. Deletions cut 2 bases from V and 4 bases from J, with 14 bases between. The V gene's germline CDR1 is KGHSH and CDR2 LQKENI. CDR3 nucleotide sequence: TGTGCCAGCTCACCAAGGTATCGACGTTCCTATGGCTACACCTTC. Translated: CASSPRYRRSYGYTF.

This clonotype was recorded only once. The chain recombines TRBV5-6 with TRBJ2-2, with no clear D. Germline CDR1 SGHDT, CDR2 YYEEEE. V dropped 4 bases and J dropped 2 bases, with 12 bases sitting between them. The CDR3 has 15 amino acids. CDR3 residues: CASSRSDLNTGELFF. DNA for the CDR3: TGTGCCAGCAGCCGCTCCGACCTAAACACCGGGGAGCTGTTTTTT.

The chain couples TRBV11-1 to TRBJ1-6; TRBD1 matches 8 bases. Germline trimming cut 5 bases from V and 5 bases from J; bases unmatched to any gene: 23. The CDR3 loop spans 21 amino acids. Germline CDR1 SGHAT, CDR2 FQDESV (reference sequence). The CDR3 is CASSLSPRRTGTWIDNSPLHF. The CDR3 region has the DNA TGTGCCAGCAGCCTCTCCCCGAGGAGGACAGGGACGTGGATCGATAATTCACCCCTCCACTTT.